This T cell receptor (beta chain) was identified in a study of cytomegalovirus exposure and HLA in healthy donors. Trimming shortened V by 1 base and J by 5 bases, and 8 bases separated the two germline ends. This CDR3 is 13 amino acids long. Germline CDR1 SEHNR, CDR2 FQNEAQ (reference sequence). Vbeta (60) and Jbeta (13) primers were used in the PCR. Measured with immunoSEQ multiplex PCR; TCRdb has only the in-frame clones, and not every one. Here the sample spans 86,000 or so clones, roughly 77% being singletons. This receptor was identified in a woman between 40 and 55 years old in good health and CMV-seropositive. V gene TRBV7-9 combines with J gene TRBJ1-2; D remains ambiguous. What was sequenced was PBMCs. The CDR3 spells CASSLETNYGYTF. The CDR3 region has the DNA TGTGCCAGCAGCTTAGAGACAAATTATGGCTACACCTTC.